This passage covers 21 T cell receptor beta chains from one sample sequenced in a study of CD8 T cells in Susac syndrome. Reverse transcription of roughly 0.5 to 1 ug RNA was carried out with random hexamers. TCRdb re-analysed the immunoSEQ multiplex PCR reads in MiXCR, keeping a single row per CDR3 protein. The table shows 160,000 or so distinct CDR3 sequences, with approximately 93% occurring only once. The sequenced sample consisted of CD4+ T cells from PBMCs. Source of these receptors: a human donor with multiple sclerosis.

The chain combines TRBV20-1 with TRBJ2-4, with 8 nucleotides matching TRBD1. In germline, CDR1 is DFQATT, CDR2 SNEGSKA (reference sequence). The CDR3 sequence is 14 residues long. V shed 6 bases and J 1 base; nucleotides not matched to a gene: 5. CDR3 loop: CSARRGPAKNIQYF. CDR3 DNA sequence: TGCAGTGCGCGCAGGGGGCCGGCCAAAAACATTCAGTACTTC.

This chain's CDR3 is CASSEIAVNYEQYF. The CDR3 DNA follows: TGTGCCAGCAGTGAAATTGCTGTCAACTACGAGCAGTACTTC. This chain links TRBV6-1 with TRBJ2-7; D is undetermined. Germline CDR1 MNHNS, CDR2 SASEGT. The CDR3 has 14 amino acids. Trimming removed 2 bases from V and 3 bases from J, with 11 bases in between.

The genes are TRBV7-2 and TRBJ2-3, with unresolved D. Between the trimmed V and J ends, which lost 8 bases and 3 bases, there was a span of 9 bases. In germline, CDR1 is SGHTA, CDR2 FQGNSA. CDR3 length: 12 amino acids. CDR3 sequence: CASRMVTDTQYF. The CDR3 DNA follows: TGTGCCAGCCGAATGGTGACAGATACGCAGTATTTT. The variable domain in full, with the rest retrieved from reference TRBV7-2 and TRBJ2-3, is GAGVSQSPSNKVTEKGKDVELRCDPISGHTALYWYRQSLGQGLEFLIYFQGNSAPDKSGLPSDRFSAERTGGSVSTLTIQRTQQEDSAVYLCASRMVTDTQYFGPGTRLTVL.

The chain is built from TRBV2 and TRBJ2-3; D perhaps matches TRBD1 (6 bases). The CDR3 has 13 amino acids. Germline V gene data show CDR1 as SNHLY and CDR2 as FYNNEI. V lost 4 bases, J lost 2 bases, and 7 bases lay in between. CDR3 amino acids: CASSGTATDTQYF. CDR3 nucleotide sequence: TGTGCCAGCAGTGGGACAGCCACAGATACGCAGTATTTT.

This sequence joins TRBV12-3 or TRBV12-4 and TRBJ1-2; the D gene is possibly TRBD1 (6 bases). This CDR3 is built from 13 residues. V shed 3 bases and J shed 7 bases, with 12 bases lying between them. The CDR3 protein is CASSFLGGPGYTF. The CDR3 DNA reads TGTGCCAGCAGTTTTCTGGGGGGCCCTGGCTACACCTTC.

The CDR3 DNA reads TGTGCCACCACGTCGATACGCCGGAACATTCAGTACTTC. This translates into CATTSIRRNIQYF. The chain recombines TRBV12-3 or TRBV12-4 with TRBJ2-4; unclear D gene. The CDR3 runs 13 residues. Deletions cut 10 bases from V and 7 bases from J, with 17 bases between.

The chain combines TRBV18 with TRBJ1-2; D may be TRBD1 (6 bases). Trimming shortened V by 6 bases and J by 1 base, and 18 bases separated the two germline ends. The CDR3 runs 16 residues. CDR1 is KGHSH and CDR2 is LQKENI in the germline V gene. The CDR3 sequence: CASSWTEELFNYGYTF. The CDR3 DNA is TGTGCCAGCTCCTGGACAGAGGAGCTCTTTAACTATGGCTACACCTTC.

The chain employs TRBV5-1 and TRBJ2-7; 8 bases map to TRBD2. Germline V gene lookup returns CDR1 SGHRS and CDR2 YFSETQ. CDR3 size: 16 residues. Trimming took 5 bases from V and 2 from J; bases not matched to a gene: 12. CDR3 in DNA: TGCGCCAGCAGTCTGCAGTCCAGCGGGAGCCCCTACGAGCAGTACTTC. Its protein is CASSLQSSGSPYEQYF.

Only one count was recorded for this clonotype. The J gene is TRBJ1-1, the V gene TRBV19, with a weak D call TRBD1 (5 bases). Trimming removed 7 bases from V and 0 bases from J, with 15 bases in between. The CDR3 has 15 amino acids. Germline-derived CDR1 and CDR2 are LNHDA and SQIVND (reference sequence). The CDR3 DNA reads TGTGCCAGTAAGGAAGGCCTCAGGGTGAACACTGAAGCTTTCTTT. Its protein is CASKEGLRVNTEAFF. Based on the CDR3 plus reference TRBV19 and TRBJ1-1, the full variable domain is DGGITQSPKYLFRKEGQNVTLSCEQNLNHDAMYWYRQDPGQGLRLIYYSQIVNDFQKGDIAEGYSVSREKKESFPLTVTSAQKNPTAFYLCASKEGLRVNTEAFFGQGTRLTVV.

This clonotype appeared once. This chain connects TRBV3-1 to TRBJ2-1; weak D call: TRBD2 (6 bases). V was shortened by 3 bases and J by 3 bases, with 9 bases between the two germline ends. The CDR3 totals 14 residues. CDR1 is LGHDT and CDR2 is YNNKEL in the germline V gene (reference sequence). The CDR3 sequence: CASSQAGSYNEQFF. The CDR3 nucleotides are TGTGCCAGCAGCCAGGCGGGAAGCTACAATGAGCAGTTCTTC.

The J gene is TRBJ2-1, the V gene TRBV27; D ambiguous. The V end was cut by 5 bases, the J end by 12 bases, with 17 bases between. The CDR3 length is 13 residues. CDR1 is MNHEY, CDR2 SMNVEV, per germline (reference sequence). Here the CDR3 reads CASSPASLWRQFF. The CDR3 nucleotides are TGTGCCAGCAGTCCAGCAAGTCTATGGCGGCAGTTCTTC.

The chain joins TRBV7-8 to TRBJ1-1; no clear D. This CDR3 is 14 amino acids long. The V end lost 3 bases, the J end lost 1 base, and 9 bases lay between the germline ends. The germline gives CDR1 SGHVS, CDR2 FQNEAQ. The CDR3 loop reads CASSFGIQNTEAFF. In DNA form, the CDR3 reads TGTGCCAGCAGCTTCGGGATCCAGAACACTGAAGCTTTCTTT.

The chain recombines TRBV27 with TRBJ2-5, with D unclear. The CDR3 runs to 16 residues. V lost 5 bases to trimming and J lost 2 bases, with 18 bases between them. CDR1 is MNHEY, CDR2 SMNVEV, per germline (reference sequence). CDR3 coding DNA: TGTGCCAGCAGTCCCTGGAATTTGGCGGTACAAGAGACCCAGTACTTC. Encoded protein: CASSPWNLAVQETQYF.

The CDR3 DNA follows: TGCAGCGGGACTAGCACAGATACGCAGTATTTT. The encoded protein is CSGTSTDTQYF. The chain is built from TRBV29-1 and TRBJ2-3, with a weak D call TRBD2 (5 bases). Per the germline V gene, CDR1 is SQVTM and CDR2 is ANQGSEA. V lost 7 bases to trimming and J lost 0 bases, with 5 bases between them. The CDR3 runs to 11 residues.

The chain employs TRBV2 and TRBJ2-7; TRBD2 aligns across 9 bases. The CDR3 is 14 amino acids. Germline CDR1 SNHLY, CDR2 FYNNEI. Trimming at V came to 8 bases and at J to 6 bases, leaving 11 bases not matched to a gene. The CDR3 protein is CASSREGGRLEQYF. The CDR3 bases are TGTGCCAGCTCGCGGGAGGGAGGGCGTCTCGAGCAGTACTTC.

This chain connects TRBV5-4 to TRBJ2-5; TRBD2 matches at 10 bases. The V gene's germline CDR1 is SGHNT and CDR2 YYREEE (reference sequence). The CDR3 is made up of 15 amino acids. V lost 4 bases, J lost 2 bases, and 5 bases stayed unmatched. As DNA, the CDR3 is TGTGCCAGCAGCCACACTAGCGGGGTACAAGAGACCCAGTACTTC. Its translation is CASSHTSGVQETQYF.

The J gene is TRBJ1-2, the V gene TRBV20-1; tentative D call: TRBD1 (5 bases). The germline gives CDR1 DFQATT, CDR2 SNEGSKA (reference sequence). V was trimmed by 1 base and J by 6 bases, leaving 9 bases between them. The CDR3 sequence is 12 residues long. CDR3 bases: TGCAGTGCTAGAGCTGGGGCTGATGGCTACACCTTC. It specifies CSARAGADGYTF.

In its sample, this clonotype was seen once. The chain recombines TRBV7-2 with TRBJ2-3; D not resolved. V was clipped by 1 base and J by 10 bases, with 15 bases between them. This CDR3 region has 14 residues. Germline CDR1 and CDR2: SGHTA and FQGNSA. CDR3 in amino acids: CASSLESLAPAQYF. CDR3 bases: TGTGCCAGCAGCTTAGAGTCATTAGCCCCTGCGCAGTATTTT.

CDR3 protein: CASSPRVDGLAPYEQYF. The CDR3 DNA is TGCGCCAGCAGCCCGCGCGTGGACGGCCTAGCACCCTACGAGCAGTACTTC. The chain uses TRBV5-1 and TRBJ2-7; D might be TRBD2 (5 bases). V gave up 4 bases and J gave up 2 bases, with 22 bases separating them. This CDR3 region has 17 residues. Germline CDR1 SGHRS, CDR2 YFSETQ.

The rearrangement joins TRBV3-1 to TRBJ1-1; D call uncertain. V was pared by 4 bases and J by 8 bases, with 11 bases between. The CDR3 consists of 12 residues. CDR1 is LGHDT and CDR2 is YNNKEL in the germline V gene (reference sequence). CDR3 coding DNA: TGTGCCAGCAGCCGAGACGCGACGGAAGCTTTCTTT. Residues: CASSRDATEAFF.

The genes are TRBV7-2 and TRBJ1-4, with unresolved D. This CDR3 has 14 amino acids. V was clipped by 1 base and J by 10 bases, with 13 bases between them. Germline loops: CDR1 SGHTA, CDR2 FQGNSA. The CDR3 region is CASSLEGTRGKLFF. The DNA for the CDR3 is TGTGCCAGCAGCTTAGAAGGCACGCGGGGAAAACTGTTTTTT.